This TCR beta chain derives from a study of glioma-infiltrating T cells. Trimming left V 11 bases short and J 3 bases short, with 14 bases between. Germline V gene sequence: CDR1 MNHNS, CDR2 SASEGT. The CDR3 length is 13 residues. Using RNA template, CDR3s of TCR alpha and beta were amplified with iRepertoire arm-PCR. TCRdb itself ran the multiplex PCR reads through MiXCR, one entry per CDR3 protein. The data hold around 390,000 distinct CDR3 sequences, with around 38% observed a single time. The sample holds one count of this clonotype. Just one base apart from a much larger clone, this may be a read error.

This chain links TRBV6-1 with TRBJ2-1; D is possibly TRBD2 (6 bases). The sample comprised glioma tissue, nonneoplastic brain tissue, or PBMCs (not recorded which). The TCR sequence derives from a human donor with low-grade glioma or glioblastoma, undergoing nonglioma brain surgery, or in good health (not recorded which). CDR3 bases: TGTGCCGGTCGGGACTTTTTCTACAATGAGCAGTTCTTC. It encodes CAGRDFFYNEQFF.